This T cell receptor (beta chain) is drawn from a study of cytomegalovirus exposure and HLA in healthy donors. On this clone itself: The antigen remains undetermined.

Broader study findings: One later analysis reportedly identified an Asian-associated ancestry cluster that showed fewer N-insertions than the approximately 670-donor mean. It was taken for granted in presence/absence analyses that sequencing depth across donors was roughly uniform. Later on, analysis showed that most CMV-associated TCR beta chains appeared to be HLA-restricted.

The primer mix had 60 Vbeta and 13 Jbeta primers. In the source study's methods: Unique TCR beta chains totaled approximately 83 million in a later count, with roughly 10 million of them shared. Assay: immunoSEQ multiplex PCR; the TCRdb copy retains only in-frame clones and omits some. V and J calls and clone size are those listed in that table; D and trimming were worked out from the DNA. This table has more than 150,000 clones, roughly 74% appearing once. V was pared by 1 base and J by 4 bases, with 10 bases between. Per the germline V gene, CDR1 is SGHAT and CDR2 is FQNNGV. The CDR3 covers 14 residues.

The receptor was derived from a woman in her 30s in good health and CMV-seropositive. The chain has TRBV11-2 and TRBJ1-1; no reliable D call. The sequencing input was PBMCs. The CDR3 loop reads CASSLGAARTEAFF. In nucleotides, the CDR3 is TGTGCCAGCAGCTTAGGGGCAGCTCGCACTGAAGCTTTCTTT.